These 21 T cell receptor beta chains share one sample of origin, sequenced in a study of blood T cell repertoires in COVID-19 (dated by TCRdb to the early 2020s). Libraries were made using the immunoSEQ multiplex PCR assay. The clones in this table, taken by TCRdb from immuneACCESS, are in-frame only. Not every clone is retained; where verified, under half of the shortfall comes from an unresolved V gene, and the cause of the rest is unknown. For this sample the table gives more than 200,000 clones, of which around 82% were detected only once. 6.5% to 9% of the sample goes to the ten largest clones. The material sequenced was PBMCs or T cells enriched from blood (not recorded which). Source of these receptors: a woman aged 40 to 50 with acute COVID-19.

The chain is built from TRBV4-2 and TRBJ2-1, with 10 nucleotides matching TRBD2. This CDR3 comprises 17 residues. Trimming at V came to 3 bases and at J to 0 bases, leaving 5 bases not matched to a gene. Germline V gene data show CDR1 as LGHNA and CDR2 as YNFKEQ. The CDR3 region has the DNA TGTGCCAGCAGCCAGGGGACTAGCGTGACCTCCTACAATGAGCAGTTCTTC. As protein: CASSQGTSVTSYNEQFF.

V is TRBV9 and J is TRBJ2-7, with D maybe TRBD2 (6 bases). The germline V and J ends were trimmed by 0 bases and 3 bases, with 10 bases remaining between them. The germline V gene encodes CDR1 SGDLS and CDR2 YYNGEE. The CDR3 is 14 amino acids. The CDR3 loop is CASSVAGADYEQYF. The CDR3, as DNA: TGTGCCAGCAGCGTAGCGGGAGCAGACTACGAGCAGTACTTC.

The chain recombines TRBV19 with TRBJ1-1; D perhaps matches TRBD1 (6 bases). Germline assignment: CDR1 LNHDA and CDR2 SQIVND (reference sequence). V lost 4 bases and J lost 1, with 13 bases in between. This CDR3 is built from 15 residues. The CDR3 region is CASSNYRAKNTEAFF. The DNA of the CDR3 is TGTGCCAGTAGTAACTACAGGGCAAAGAACACTGAAGCTTTCTTT.

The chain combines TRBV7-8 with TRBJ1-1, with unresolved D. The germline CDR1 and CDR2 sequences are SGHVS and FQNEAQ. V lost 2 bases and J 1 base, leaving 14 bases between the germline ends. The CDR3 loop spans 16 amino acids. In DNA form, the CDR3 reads TGTGCCAGCAGCTTATCAGGTACAGTAAGGAACACTGAAGCTTTCTTT. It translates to CASSLSGTVRNTEAFF.

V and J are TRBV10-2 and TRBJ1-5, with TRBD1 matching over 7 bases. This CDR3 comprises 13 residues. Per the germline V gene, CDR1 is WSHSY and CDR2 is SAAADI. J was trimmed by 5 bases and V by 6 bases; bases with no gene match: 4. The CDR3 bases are TGCGCCAGCAGGGACACAGGGGATCAGCCCCAGCATTTT. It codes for CASRDTGDQPQHF.

The CDR3 DNA reads as TGTGCCAGCAGCCTGGGACTTAGGAACACTGAAGCTTTCTTT. Translation: CASSLGLRNTEAFF. This sequence joins TRBV3-1 (or the pseudogene TRBV3-2) and TRBJ1-1; possible D gene TRBD1, 5 bases. V was pared by 4 bases and J by 1 base, with 10 bases between. This CDR3 has 14 amino acids. CDR1 and CDR2 (germline): LGHDT, YNNKEL (reference sequence).

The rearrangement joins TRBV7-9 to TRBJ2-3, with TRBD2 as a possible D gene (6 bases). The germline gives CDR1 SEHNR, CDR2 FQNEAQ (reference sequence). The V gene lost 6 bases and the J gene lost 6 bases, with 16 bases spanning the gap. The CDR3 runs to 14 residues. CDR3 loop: CASRGLFSLDTQYF. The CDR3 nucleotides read TGTGCCAGCAGGGGACTTTTCTCTCTGGATACGCAGTATTTT.

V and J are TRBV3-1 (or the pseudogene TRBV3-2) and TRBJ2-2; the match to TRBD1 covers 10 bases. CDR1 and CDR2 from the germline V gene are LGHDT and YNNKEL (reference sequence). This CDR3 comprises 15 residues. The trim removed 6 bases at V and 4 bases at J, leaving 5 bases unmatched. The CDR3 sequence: CASSTGTGATGELFF. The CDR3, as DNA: TGTGCCAGCAGTACCGGGACAGGGGCCACCGGGGAGCTGTTTTTT.

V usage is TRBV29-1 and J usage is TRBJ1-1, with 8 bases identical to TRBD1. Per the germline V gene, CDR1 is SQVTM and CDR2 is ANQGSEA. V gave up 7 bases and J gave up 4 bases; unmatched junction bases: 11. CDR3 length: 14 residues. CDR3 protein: CSAQRQGFGTEAFF. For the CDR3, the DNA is TGCAGCGCTCAACGACAGGGGTTTGGCACTGAAGCTTTCTTT. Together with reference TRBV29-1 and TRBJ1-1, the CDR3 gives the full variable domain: SAVISQKPSRDICQRGTSLTIQCQVDSQVTMMFWYRQQPGQSLTLIATANQGSEATYESGFVIDKFPISRPNLTFSTLTVSNMSPEDSSIYLCSAQRQGFGTEAFFGQGTRLTVV.

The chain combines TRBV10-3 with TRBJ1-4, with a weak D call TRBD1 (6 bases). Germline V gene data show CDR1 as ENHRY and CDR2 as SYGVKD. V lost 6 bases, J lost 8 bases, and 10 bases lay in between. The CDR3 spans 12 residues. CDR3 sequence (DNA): TGTGCCATCAGGGGAACAGGGGAAAAACTGTTTTTT. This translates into CAIRGTGEKLFF.

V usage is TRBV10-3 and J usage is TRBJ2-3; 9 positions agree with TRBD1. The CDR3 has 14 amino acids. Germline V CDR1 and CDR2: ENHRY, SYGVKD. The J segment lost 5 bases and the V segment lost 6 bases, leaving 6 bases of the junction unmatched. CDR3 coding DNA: TGTGCCATCAGAACAGGGGGCCAGGGAGATACGCAGTATTTT. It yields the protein CAIRTGGQGDTQYF.

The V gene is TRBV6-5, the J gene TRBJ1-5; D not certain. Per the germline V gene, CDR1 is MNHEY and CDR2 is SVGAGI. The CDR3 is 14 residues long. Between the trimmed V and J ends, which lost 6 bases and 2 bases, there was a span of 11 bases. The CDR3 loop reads CASREPGGNQPQHF. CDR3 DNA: TGTGCCAGCAGGGAGCCTGGCGGCAATCAGCCCCAGCATTTT.

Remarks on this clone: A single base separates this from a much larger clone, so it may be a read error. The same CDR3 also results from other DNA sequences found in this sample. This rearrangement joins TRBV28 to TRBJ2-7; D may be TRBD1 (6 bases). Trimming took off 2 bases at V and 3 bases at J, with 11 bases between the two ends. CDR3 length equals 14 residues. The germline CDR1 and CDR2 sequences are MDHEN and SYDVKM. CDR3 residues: CASSLAQGSYEQYF. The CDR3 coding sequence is TGTGCCAGCAGTTTAGCCCAGGGGAGCTACGAGCAGTACTTC.

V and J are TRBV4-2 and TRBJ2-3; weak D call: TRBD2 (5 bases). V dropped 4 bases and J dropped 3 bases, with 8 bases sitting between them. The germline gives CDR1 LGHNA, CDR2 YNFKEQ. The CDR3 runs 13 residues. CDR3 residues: CASSPAGTDTQYF. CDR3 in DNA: TGTGCCAGCAGCCCGGCGGGTACAGATACGCAGTATTTT.

Here the CDR3 reads CASSPQWTEYGYTF. The CDR3 nucleotides read TGTGCCAGCAGCCCTCAATGGACAGAGTATGGCTACACCTTC. The J gene is TRBJ1-2, the V gene TRBV16; D perhaps matches TRBD1 (6 bases). Germline loops: CDR1 KGHSY, CDR2 FQNENV. Trimming shortened V by 4 bases and J by 5 bases, and 14 bases separated the two germline ends. The CDR3 spans 14 residues.

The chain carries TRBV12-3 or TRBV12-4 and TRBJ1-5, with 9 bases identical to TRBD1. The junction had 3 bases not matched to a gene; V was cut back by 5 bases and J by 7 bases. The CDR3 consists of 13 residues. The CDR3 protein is CASSRQGDQPQHF. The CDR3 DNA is TGTGCCAGCAGTAGACAGGGGGACCAGCCCCAGCATTTT.

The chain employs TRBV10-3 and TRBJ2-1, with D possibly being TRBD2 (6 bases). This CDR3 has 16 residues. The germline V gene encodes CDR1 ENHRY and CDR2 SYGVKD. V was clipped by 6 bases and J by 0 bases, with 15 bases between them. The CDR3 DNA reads TGTGCCATCAGATCGGCGGAGGGGAGCTCCTACAATGAGCAGTTCTTC. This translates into CAIRSAEGSSYNEQFF.

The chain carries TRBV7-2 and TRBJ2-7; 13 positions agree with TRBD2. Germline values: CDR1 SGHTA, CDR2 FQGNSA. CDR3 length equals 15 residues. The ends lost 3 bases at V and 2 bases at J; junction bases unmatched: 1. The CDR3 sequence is CASSFGTSGAYEQYF. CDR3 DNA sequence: TGTGCCAGCAGCTTCGGGACTAGCGGGGCCTACGAGCAGTACTTC. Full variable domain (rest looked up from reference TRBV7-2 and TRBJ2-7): GAGVSQSPSNKVTEKGKDVELRCDPISGHTALYWYRQSLGQGLEFLIYFQGNSAPDKSGLPSDRFSAERTGGSVSTLTIQRTQQEDSAVYLCASSFGTSGAYEQYFGPGTRLTVT.

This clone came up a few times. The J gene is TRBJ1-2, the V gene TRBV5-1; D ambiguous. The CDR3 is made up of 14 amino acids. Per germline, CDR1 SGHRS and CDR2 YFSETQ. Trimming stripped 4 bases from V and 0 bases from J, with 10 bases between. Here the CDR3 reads CASSRDSPNYGYTF. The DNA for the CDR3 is TGCGCCAGCAGCCGGGATTCTCCTAACTATGGCTACACCTTC. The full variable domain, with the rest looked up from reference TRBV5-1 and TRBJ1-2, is KAGVTQTPRYLIKTRGQQVTLSCSPISGHRSVSWYQQTPGQGLQFLFEYFSETQRNKGNFPGRFSGRQFSNSRSEMNVSTLELGDSALYLCASSRDSPNYGYTFGSGTRLTVV.

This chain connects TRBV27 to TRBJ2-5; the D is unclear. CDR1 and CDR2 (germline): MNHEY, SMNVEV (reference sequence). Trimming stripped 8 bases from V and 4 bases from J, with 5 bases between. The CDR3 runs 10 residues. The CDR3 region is CASDIETQYF. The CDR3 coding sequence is TGTGCCAGCGACATAGAGACCCAGTACTTC.

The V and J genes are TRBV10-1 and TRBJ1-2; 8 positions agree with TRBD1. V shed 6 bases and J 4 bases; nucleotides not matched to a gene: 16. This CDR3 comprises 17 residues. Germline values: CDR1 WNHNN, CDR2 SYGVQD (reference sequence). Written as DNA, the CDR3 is TGCGCCAGCAGAAAAGCCAAAGGACAGGGCCCACCCTATGGCTACACCTTC. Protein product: CASRKAKGQGPPYGYTF.